Listed here are 11 T cell receptor beta chains from one sample, sequenced in a study of early T cells in non-severe SARS-CoV-2 infection. In TCRdb, the 5' RACE reads were re-called with MiXCR into one record per CDR3 protein. The data hold about 94,000 distinct CDR3 sequences, with less than 15% observed a single time. The sample consisted of whole blood. The receptors here all came from an adult who was a healthcare worker with PCR-confirmed SARS-CoV-2 infection or an uninfected control (not recorded which).

This clonotype was seen only a few times. This chain joins TRBV29-1 and TRBJ2-3, with unresolved D. This CDR3 is 15 amino acids long. Germline assignment: CDR1 SQVTM and CDR2 ANQGSEA. Deletions cut 6 bases from V and 0 bases from J, with 16 bases between. The CDR3 DNA is TGCAGCGTCCCTAGAGCGAGTTCTAGCACAGATACGCAGTATTTT. Amino acid sequence: CSVPRASSSTDTQYF.

The chain has TRBV7-3 and TRBJ1-2; 7 positions match TRBD1. The V and J ends lost 4 bases and 5 bases, in that order; junction bases with no gene match: 4. From germline, CDR1 is SGHTA and CDR2 FQGTGA. CDR3 length equals 13 residues. The CDR3 loop is CASSSGQMYGYTF. DNA of the CDR3: TGTGCCAGCAGCTCGGGACAGATGTATGGCTACACCTTC.

This chain joins TRBV19 and TRBJ2-3, with a tentative D call TRBD1 (6 bases). The CDR3 loop spans 14 amino acids. The V gene lost 5 bases and the J gene lost 1 base, with 10 bases spanning the gap. Germline V gives CDR1 LNHDA, CDR2 SQIVND (reference sequence). Written as DNA, the CDR3 is TGTGCCAGTAGTGACCGACAGGGCACAGATACGCAGTATTTT. It is translated as CASSDRQGTDTQYF. Using reference TRBV19 and TRBJ2-3 for the parts outside the CDR3, the full variable domain is DGGITQSPKYLFRKEGQNVTLSCEQNLNHDAMYWYRQDPGQGLRLIYYSQIVNDFQKGDIAEGYSVSREKKESFPLTVTSAQKNPTAFYLCASSDRQGTDTQYFGPGTRLTVL.

V gene TRBV3-1 combines with J gene TRBJ2-5, with D unresolved. The CDR3 consists of 15 residues. V lost 1 base to trimming and J lost 5 bases, with 14 bases between them. Germline V gene sequence: CDR1 LGHDT, CDR2 YNNKEL (reference sequence). CDR3 sequence: CASSQAPARLETQYF. The CDR3 DNA sequence: TGTGCCAGCAGCCAAGCTCCAGCCCGCTTGGAGACCCAGTACTTC.

This clonotype was recorded at least ten times. The rearrangement links TRBV3-1 to TRBJ2-7, with 7 bases lining up with TRBD2. V shed 1 base and J 6 bases; nucleotides not matched to a gene: 9. This CDR3 region has 15 residues. Germline CDR1 and CDR2: LGHDT and YNNKEL (reference sequence). The CDR3, as DNA: TGTGCCAGCAGCCAAGCGAGCGGGGAGCGATTCGAGCAGTACTTC. Its protein is CASSQASGERFEQYF.

This clonotype was seen many times. This rearrangement joins TRBV5-1 to TRBJ1-5; the match to TRBD1 covers 8 bases. Trimming at V came to 4 bases and at J to 4 bases, leaving 4 bases not matched to a gene. The germline CDR1 and CDR2 sequences are SGHRS and YFSETQ. CDR3 length: 14 residues. The CDR3 DNA sequence: TGCGCCAGCAGCCCAGGACAGGGAAATCAGCCCCAGCATTTT. This gives the protein CASSPGQGNQPQHF.

This clonotype was seen repeatedly, ten times or more. The chain uses TRBV11-2 and TRBJ2-7; D is possibly TRBD1 (6 bases). The CDR3 has 12 amino acids. Germline V gene lookup returns CDR1 SGHAT and CDR2 FQNNGV. V lost 6 bases and J lost 6, with 12 bases in between. CDR3 protein: CASREQGSEQYF. In nucleotides, the CDR3 is TGTGCCAGCAGAGAACAGGGCTCCGAGCAGTACTTC.

This clonotype was counted a few times. The gene calls are TRBV7-9 and TRBJ2-1; 8 nucleotides match TRBD1. Per the germline V gene, CDR1 is SEHNR and CDR2 is FQNEAQ (reference sequence). The trim removed 8 bases at V and 2 bases at J, leaving 11 bases unmatched. The CDR3 is 16 residues long. CDR3: CASANLAGGAYNEQFF. The CDR3 region has the DNA TGTGCCAGCGCTAACCTTGCAGGGGGCGCCTACAATGAGCAGTTCTTC.

The rearrangement joins TRBV5-4 to TRBJ2-7; maybe TRBD2 (7 bases). CDR3 length: 15 amino acids. CDR1 and CDR2 from the germline V gene are SGHNT and YYREEE (reference sequence). Between the trimmed V and J ends, which lost 0 bases and 6 bases, there was a span of 16 bases. The CDR3 region has the DNA TGTGCCAGCAGCTTGGCGGGGGGCCGGCCCGGCGAGCAGTACTTC. Translated: CASSLAGGRPGEQYF.

The V gene is TRBV6-6, the J gene TRBJ1-2, with TRBD1 identical over 8 bases. Germline V gene lookup returns CDR1 MNHNY and CDR2 SVGAGI (reference sequence). This CDR3 contains 16 residues. The V segment lost 2 bases and the J segment 1 base; nucleotides outside the gene matches: 6. Written as DNA, the CDR3 is TGTGCCAGCAGTTACAAGGGGACAGGCAATAACTATGGCTACACCTTC. Encoded protein: CASSYKGTGNNYGYTF.

This clonotype was seen only a few times. The chain recombines TRBV6-2 or TRBV6-3 with TRBJ1-1, with D unclear. The CDR3 is made up of 15 amino acids. Looked up from germline, CDR1 is MNHEY and CDR2 is SVGEGT. V lost 6 bases to trimming and J lost 5 bases, with 19 bases between them. CDR3 amino acids: CASSAVVAWDTEAFF. CDR3 DNA: TGTGCCAGCAGCGCCGTCGTGGCGTGGGATACTGAAGCTTTCTTT.